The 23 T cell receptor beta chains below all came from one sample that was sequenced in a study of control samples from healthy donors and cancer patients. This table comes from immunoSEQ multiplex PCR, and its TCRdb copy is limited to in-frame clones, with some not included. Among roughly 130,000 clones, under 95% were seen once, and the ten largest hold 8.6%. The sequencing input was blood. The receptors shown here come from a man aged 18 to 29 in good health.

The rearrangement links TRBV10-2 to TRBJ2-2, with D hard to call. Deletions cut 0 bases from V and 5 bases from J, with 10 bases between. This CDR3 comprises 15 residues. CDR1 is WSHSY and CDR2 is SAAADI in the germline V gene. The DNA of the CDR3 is TGCGCCAGCAGTGAGTCGAATTGGGAAACCGGGGAGCTGTTTTTT. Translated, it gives CASSESNWETGELFF.

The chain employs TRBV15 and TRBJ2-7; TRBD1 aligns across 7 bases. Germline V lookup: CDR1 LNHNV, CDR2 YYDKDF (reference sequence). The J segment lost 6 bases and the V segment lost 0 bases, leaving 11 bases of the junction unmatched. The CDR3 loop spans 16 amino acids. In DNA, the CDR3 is TGTGCCACCAGCAGAGATTCCGGGACAGCCCTCTCCGAGCAGTACTTC. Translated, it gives CATSRDSGTALSEQYF.

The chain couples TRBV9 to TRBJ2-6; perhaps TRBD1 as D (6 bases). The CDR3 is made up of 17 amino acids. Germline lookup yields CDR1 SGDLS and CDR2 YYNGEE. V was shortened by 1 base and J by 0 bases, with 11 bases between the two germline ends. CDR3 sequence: CASSVTGTVSGANVLTF. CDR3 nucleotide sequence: TGTGCCAGCAGCGTAACAGGGACGGTCTCTGGGGCCAACGTCCTGACTTTC. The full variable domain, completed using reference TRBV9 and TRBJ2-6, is DSGVTQTPKHLITATGQRVTLRCSPRSGDLSVYWYQQSLDQGLQFLIQYYNGEERAKGNILERFSAQQFPDLHSELNLSSLELGDSALYFCASSVTGTVSGANVLTFGAGSRLTVL.

The CDR3 coding sequence is TGCGCCAGCAGCCTCAGACAGGGGTCCTACGAGCAGTACTTC. Encoded protein: CASSLRQGSYEQYF. V gene TRBV5-1 combines with J gene TRBJ2-7; TRBD1 matches 8 bases. The CDR3 consists of 14 residues. In germline, CDR1 is SGHRS, CDR2 YFSETQ. Trimming at V came to 4 bases and at J to 1 base, leaving 4 bases not matched to a gene.

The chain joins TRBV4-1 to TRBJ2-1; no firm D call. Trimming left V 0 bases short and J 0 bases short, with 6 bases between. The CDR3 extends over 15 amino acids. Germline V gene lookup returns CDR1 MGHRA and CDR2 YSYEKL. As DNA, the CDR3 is TGCGCCAGCAGCCAAGATGAGAGCTCCTACAATGAGCAGTTCTTC. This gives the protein CASSQDESSYNEQFF.

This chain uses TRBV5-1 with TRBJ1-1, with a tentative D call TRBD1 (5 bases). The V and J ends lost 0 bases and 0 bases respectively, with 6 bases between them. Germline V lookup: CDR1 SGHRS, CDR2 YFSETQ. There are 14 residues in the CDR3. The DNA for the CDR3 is TGCGCCAGCAGCTTGGTGGGACTGAACACTGAAGCTTTCTTT. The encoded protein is CASSLVGLNTEAFF.

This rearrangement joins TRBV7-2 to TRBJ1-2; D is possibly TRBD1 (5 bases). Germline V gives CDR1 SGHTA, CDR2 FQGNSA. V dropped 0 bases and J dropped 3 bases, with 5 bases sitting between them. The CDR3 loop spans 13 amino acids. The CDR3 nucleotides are TGTGCCAGCAGCTTAGCAGGGGACTATGGCTACACCTTC. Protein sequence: CASSLAGDYGYTF.

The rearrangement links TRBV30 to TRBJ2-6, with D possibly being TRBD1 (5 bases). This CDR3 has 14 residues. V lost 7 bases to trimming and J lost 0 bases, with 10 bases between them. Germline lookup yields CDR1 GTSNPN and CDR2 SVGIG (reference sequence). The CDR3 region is CAFDSASGANVLTF. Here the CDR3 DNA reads TGTGCCTTTGACAGCGCCTCTGGGGCCAACGTCCTGACTTTC.

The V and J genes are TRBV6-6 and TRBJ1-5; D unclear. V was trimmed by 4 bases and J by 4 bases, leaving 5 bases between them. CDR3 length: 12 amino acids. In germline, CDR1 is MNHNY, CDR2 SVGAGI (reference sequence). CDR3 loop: CASSSGNQPQHF. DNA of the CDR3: TGTGCCAGCAGTTCCGGGAATCAGCCCCAGCATTTT.

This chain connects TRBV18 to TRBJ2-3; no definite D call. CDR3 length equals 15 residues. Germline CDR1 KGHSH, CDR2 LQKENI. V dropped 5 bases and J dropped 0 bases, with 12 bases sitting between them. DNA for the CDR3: TGTGCCAGCTCATCCCAGAGTACCAGCACAGATACGCAGTATTTT. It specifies CASSSQSTSTDTQYF.

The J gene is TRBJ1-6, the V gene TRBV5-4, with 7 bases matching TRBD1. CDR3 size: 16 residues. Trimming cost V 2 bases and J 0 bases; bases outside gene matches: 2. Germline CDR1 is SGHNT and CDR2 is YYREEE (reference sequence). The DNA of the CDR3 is TGTGCCAGCAGCTTCGGACAGGTCTCCTATAATTCACCCCTCCACTTT. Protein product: CASSFGQVSYNSPLHF.

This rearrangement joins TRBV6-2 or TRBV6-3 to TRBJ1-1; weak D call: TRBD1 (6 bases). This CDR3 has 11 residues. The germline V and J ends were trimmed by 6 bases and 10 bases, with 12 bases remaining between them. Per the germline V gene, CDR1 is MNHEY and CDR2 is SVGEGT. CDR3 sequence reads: CASSHEGGAFF. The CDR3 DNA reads TGTGCCAGCAGCCACGAAGGGGGAGCTTTCTTT.

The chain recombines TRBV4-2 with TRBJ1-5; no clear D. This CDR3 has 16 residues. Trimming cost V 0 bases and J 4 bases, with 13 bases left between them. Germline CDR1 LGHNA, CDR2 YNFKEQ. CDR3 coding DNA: TGTGCCAGCAGCCAAGATATCGTTTGGGTTAATCAGCCCCAGCATTTT. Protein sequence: CASSQDIVWVNQPQHF.

The CDR3 DNA is TGCGCCAGCAGTCAGGGGGACAGGCCAGAATCCTACGAGCAGTACTTC. Translation: CASSQGDRPESYEQYF. V and J are TRBV23-1 and TRBJ2-7; 8 positions agree with TRBD1. TRBV23-1 is an ORF, and what it does is uncertain. Trimming cost V 3 bases and J 1 base; bases outside gene matches: 8. The CDR3 covers 16 residues.

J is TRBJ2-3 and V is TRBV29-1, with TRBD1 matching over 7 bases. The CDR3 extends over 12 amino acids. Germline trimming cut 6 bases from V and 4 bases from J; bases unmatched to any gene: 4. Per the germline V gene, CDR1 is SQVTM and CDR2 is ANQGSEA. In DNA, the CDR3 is TGCAGCGTGAACGACAGGGCAGATACGCAGTATTTT. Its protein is CSVNDRADTQYF.

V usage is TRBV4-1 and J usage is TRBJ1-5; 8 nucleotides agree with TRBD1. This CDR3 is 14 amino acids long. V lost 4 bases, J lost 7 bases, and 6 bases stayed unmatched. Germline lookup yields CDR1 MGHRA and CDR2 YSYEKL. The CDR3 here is CASSPTGVGQPQHF. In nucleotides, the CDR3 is TGCGCCAGCAGCCCGACAGGGGTGGGCCAGCCCCAGCATTTT.

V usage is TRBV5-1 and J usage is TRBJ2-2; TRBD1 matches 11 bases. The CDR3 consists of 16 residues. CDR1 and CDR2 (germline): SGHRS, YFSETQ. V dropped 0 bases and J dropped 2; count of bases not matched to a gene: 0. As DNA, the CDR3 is TGCGCCAGCAGCTTGGGGACAGGGGGCAACACCGGGGAGCTGTTTTTT. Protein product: CASSLGTGGNTGELFF.

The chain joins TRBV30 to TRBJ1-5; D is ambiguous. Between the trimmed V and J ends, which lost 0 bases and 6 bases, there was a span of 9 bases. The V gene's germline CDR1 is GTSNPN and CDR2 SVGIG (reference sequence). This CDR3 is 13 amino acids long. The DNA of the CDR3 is TGTGCCTGGAGTGTAGAAGGGTTTCAGCCCCAGCATTTT. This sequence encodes CAWSVEGFQPQHF.

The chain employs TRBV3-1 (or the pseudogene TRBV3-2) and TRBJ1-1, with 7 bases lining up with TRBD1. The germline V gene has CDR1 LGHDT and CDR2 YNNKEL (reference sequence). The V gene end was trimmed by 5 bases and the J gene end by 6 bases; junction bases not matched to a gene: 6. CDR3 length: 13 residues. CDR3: CASSSYRGAEAFF. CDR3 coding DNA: TGTGCCAGCAGCTCTTACAGGGGAGCTGAAGCTTTCTTT.

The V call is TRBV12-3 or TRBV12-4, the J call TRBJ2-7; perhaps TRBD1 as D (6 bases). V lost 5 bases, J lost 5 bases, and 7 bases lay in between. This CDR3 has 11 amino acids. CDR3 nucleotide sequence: TGTGCCAGCAGTCGGACAGACGAGCAGTACTTC. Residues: CASSRTDEQYF.

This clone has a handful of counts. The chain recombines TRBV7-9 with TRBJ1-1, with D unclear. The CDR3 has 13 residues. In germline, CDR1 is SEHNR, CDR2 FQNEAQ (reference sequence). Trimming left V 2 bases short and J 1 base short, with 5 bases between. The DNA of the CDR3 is TGTGCCAGCAGCTTACGACAGAACACTGAAGCTTTCTTT. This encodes CASSLRQNTEAFF.

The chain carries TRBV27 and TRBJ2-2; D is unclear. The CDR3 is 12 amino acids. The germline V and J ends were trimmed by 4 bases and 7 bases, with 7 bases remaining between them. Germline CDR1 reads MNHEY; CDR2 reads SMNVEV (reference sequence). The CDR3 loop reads CASSSAYGELFF. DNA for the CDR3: TGTGCCAGCAGTTCCGCCTACGGGGAGCTGTTTTTT.

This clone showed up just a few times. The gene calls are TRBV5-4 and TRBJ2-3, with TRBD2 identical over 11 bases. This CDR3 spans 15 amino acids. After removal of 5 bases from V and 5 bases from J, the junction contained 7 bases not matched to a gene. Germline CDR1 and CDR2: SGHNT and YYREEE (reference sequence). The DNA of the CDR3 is TGTGCCAGCAGTAGCGGGGGGGCGTCCAGAGATACGCAGTATTTT. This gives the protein CASSSGGASRDTQYF.